This TCR beta chain originates from a study of cytomegalovirus exposure and HLA in healthy donors. Overall study findings and caveats: In an earlier analysis, productive rearrangement rates for most beta V segments clustered near 87% or 30%.

The study ran its PCR with 60 Vbeta and 13 Jbeta primers. Profiled with immunoSEQ multiplex PCR; TCRdb holds only in-frame clones, not every one. The table records some 140,000 clones, about 9.1% of them present only once. The table lists this clone with a few counts. Its antigen remains unidentified. The germline V gene encodes CDR1 SNHLY and CDR2 FYNNEI. V shed 4 bases and J 4 bases; nucleotides not matched to a gene: 11. There are 17 residues in the CDR3. Sequences were obtained from PBMCs. V is TRBV2 and J is TRBJ2-5; 11 nucleotides match TRBD2. The sequence came from a woman between 40 and 55 years old in good health and CMV-seropositive. The CDR3 region has the DNA TGTGCCAGCAGTGGAGAACTAGCGGGGGTAGTGGGAGAGACCCAGTACTTC. Its translation: CASSGELAGVVGETQYF.